A selection of T cell receptor beta chains follows, all from one sample in a study of shared clonotypes between healthy human individuals. Assay used: immunoSEQ multiplex PCR; TCRdb lists only in-frame clones, some missing. The table has millions of clones, just over 90% seen once. Sample: naive CD8+ T cells from PBMCs. These TCRs come from a man in his late teens or twenties in good health. Some clones in this sample may be carry-over from other donors' samples. The CDR3 runs from the conserved cysteine through the conserved F or W. The D gene is left open where the match is weak. Size values are once, few and many counts, or a class for expanded clones, and some rows have none.

j_gene: TRBJ2-6; v_gene: TRBV27; d_gene: .; abundance: once; CDR3nt: TGTGCCAGCAGTTTGAGATACAGCTTGATTAGCTCTGGGGCCAACGTCCTGACTTTC; CDR3aa: CASSLRYSLISSGANVLTF
j_gene: TRBJ2-1; v_gene: TRBV11-3; d_gene: TRBD2; abundance: .; CDR3nt: TGTGCCAGCAGCCCGGGACTAGCGGGAGGGCCCAACAATGAGCAGTTCTTC; CDR3aa: CASSPGLAGGPNNEQFF
j_gene: TRBJ2-3; v_gene: TRBV29-1; d_gene: .; abundance: .; CDR3nt: TGCAGCGGGAGGGCAGATACGCAGTATTTT; CDR3aa: CSGRADTQYF
j_gene: TRBJ2-7; v_gene: TRBV18; d_gene: .; abundance: .; CDR3nt: TGTGCCAGCTCGCGCTCCTACGAGCAGTACTTC; CDR3aa: CASSRSYEQYF
j_gene: TRBJ1-3; v_gene: TRBV7-9; d_gene: .; abundance: .; CDR3nt: TGTGCCAGCAGCTTAGTGGACAGACTTAAAGACTCTGGAAACACCATATATTTT; CDR3aa: CASSLVDRLKDSGNTIYF
j_gene: TRBJ1-2; v_gene: TRBV7-9; d_gene: .; abundance: .; CDR3nt: TGTGCCAGCAGCCACCCGGACAGCCCTACCTACGATGGCTACACCTTC; CDR3aa: CASSHPDSPTYDGYTF
j_gene: TRBJ2-5; v_gene: TRBV5-4; d_gene: .; abundance: .; CDR3nt: TGTGCCAGCAGCTTGGGTGCGAGAGGTTGGGAGACCCAGTACTTC; CDR3aa: CASSLGARGWETQYF
j_gene: TRBJ2-7; v_gene: TRBV9; d_gene: TRBD2; abundance: .; CDR3nt: TGTGCCAGCAGCGGCGGACTAGCGGAGTACGAGCAGTACTTC; CDR3aa: CASSGGLAEYEQYF
j_gene: TRBJ2-1; v_gene: TRBV2; d_gene: TRBD2; abundance: .; CDR3nt: TGTGCCAGCAGTGGGACTAGCGGCCCTTCCTACAATGAGCAGTTCTTC; CDR3aa: CASSGTSGPSYNEQFF
j_gene: TRBJ2-1; v_gene: TRBV30; d_gene: TRBD2; abundance: .; CDR3nt: TGTGCCTGGAGTGTGACTAGCGGGACTGAGCAGTTCTTC; CDR3aa: CAWSVTSGTEQFF
j_gene: TRBJ2-7; v_gene: TRBV27; d_gene: TRBD2; abundance: .; CDR3nt: TGTGCCAGCAGTCCGTCGGGGGGAGTAAGCTCCTACGAGCAGTACTTC; CDR3aa: CASSPSGGVSSYEQYF
j_gene: TRBJ1-5; v_gene: TRBV28; d_gene: TRBD1; abundance: .; CDR3nt: TGTGCCAGCAGTTATTTACAGGGGTATAGCAATCAGCCCCAGCATTTT; CDR3aa: CASSYLQGYSNQPQHF
j_gene: TRBJ1-2; v_gene: TRBV25-1; d_gene: .; abundance: .; CDR3nt: TGTGCCAGCAGTGCACAGGGCAAGTACTATGGCTACACCTTC; CDR3aa: CASSAQGKYYGYTF
j_gene: TRBJ2-1; v_gene: TRBV5-4; d_gene: TRBD2; abundance: .; CDR3nt: TGTGCCAGCAGCTTGGGAGCGGGAGGGGTCGATGAGCAGTTCTTC; CDR3aa: CASSLGAGGVDEQFF
j_gene: TRBJ1-1; v_gene: TRBV6-5; d_gene: .; abundance: .; CDR3nt: TGTGCCAGCAGAAGTGGACCGCACACTGAAGCTTTCTTT; CDR3aa: CASRSGPHTEAFF
j_gene: TRBJ2-7; v_gene: TRBV2; d_gene: .; abundance: .; CDR3nt: TGTGCCAGCAGCTTAGAGAGCGGCGAGCAGTACTTC; CDR3aa: CASSLESGEQYF
j_gene: TRBJ1-1; v_gene: TRBV2; d_gene: .; abundance: few; CDR3nt: TGTGCCAGCAGTACGACAGGCTACACTGAAGCTTTCTTT; CDR3aa: CASSTTGYTEAFF
j_gene: TRBJ2-4; v_gene: TRBV19; d_gene: .; abundance: .; CDR3nt: TGTGCCAGTAGTACGGGTGGGGGAGCCAAAAACATTCAGTACTTC; CDR3aa: CASSTGGGAKNIQYF
j_gene: TRBJ2-1; v_gene: TRBV7-9; d_gene: .; abundance: .; CDR3nt: TGTGCCAGCAGCTTAAATGGTCTTTTAAATGAGCAGTTCTTC; CDR3aa: CASSLNGLLNEQFF
j_gene: TRBJ2-3; v_gene: TRBV30; d_gene: .; abundance: .; CDR3nt: TGTGCCTGGAGTGACCGCCCCGATACGCAGTATTTT; CDR3aa: CAWSDRPDTQYF
j_gene: TRBJ2-1; v_gene: TRBV7-9; d_gene: .; abundance: .; CDR3nt: TGTGCCAGCAGCCCTCTGGGCCACAATGAGCAGTTCTTC; CDR3aa: CASSPLGHNEQFF
j_gene: TRBJ1-2; v_gene: TRBV7-2; d_gene: TRBD1; abundance: .; CDR3nt: TGTGCCAGCAGCTGGGGACAGGGGGGCTCTTATGGCTACACCTTC; CDR3aa: CASSWGQGGSYGYTF
j_gene: TRBJ1-1; v_gene: TRBV2; d_gene: .; abundance: once; CDR3nt: TGTGCCAGCAGTGAACTAACTGTACAGAACACTGAAGCTTTCTTT; CDR3aa: CASSELTVQNTEAFF
j_gene: TRBJ1-5; v_gene: TRBV5-6; d_gene: .; abundance: .; CDR3nt: TGTGCCAGCAGCTTGGGCGGGGGCCATCAGCCCCAGCATTTT; CDR3aa: CASSLGGGHQPQHF
j_gene: TRBJ1-1; v_gene: TRBV29-1; d_gene: .; abundance: .; CDR3nt: TGCAGCGTTGGTGGCAGCCCGAACACTGAAGCTTTCTTT; CDR3aa: CSVGGSPNTEAFF
j_gene: TRBJ2-7; v_gene: TRBV13; d_gene: .; abundance: .; CDR3nt: TGTGCCAGCAGCCCCGGACTCACCTACGAGCAGTACTTC; CDR3aa: CASSPGLTYEQYF
j_gene: TRBJ2-7; v_gene: TRBV27; d_gene: .; abundance: .; CDR3nt: TGTGCCAGCAGTGGGACCCGGGATTCGGCCGAGCAGTACTTC; CDR3aa: CASSGTRDSAEQYF
j_gene: TRBJ2-1; v_gene: TRBV11-3; d_gene: TRBD2; abundance: once; CDR3nt: TGTGCCAGCAGCCCGAGCAGTGTGGGACTACAAAGAAGCGAGCAGTTCTTC; CDR3aa: CASSPSSVGLQRSEQFF
j_gene: TRBJ2-3; v_gene: TRBV7-6; d_gene: .; abundance: .; CDR3nt: TGTGCCAGCAGCTTATGGCCAGGGAACACAGATACGCAGTATTTT; CDR3aa: CASSLWPGNTDTQYF
j_gene: TRBJ2-5; v_gene: TRBV7-3; d_gene: .; abundance: .; CDR3nt: TGTGCCAGCAGCTTAACAGGGGGTTCCCAAGAGACCCAGTACTTC; CDR3aa: CASSLTGGSQETQYF
j_gene: TRBJ2-7; v_gene: TRBV4-1; d_gene: .; abundance: .; CDR3nt: TGCGCCAGCAGCCCGGTTGGGCGTTACGAGCAGTACTTC; CDR3aa: CASSPVGRYEQYF
j_gene: TRBJ1-2; v_gene: TRBV4-1; d_gene: .; abundance: .; CDR3nt: TGCGCCAGCAGCCCGGCCGGGGGGATAGGCTATGGCTACACCTTC; CDR3aa: CASSPAGGIGYGYTF
j_gene: TRBJ1-2; v_gene: TRBV25-1; d_gene: .; abundance: .; CDR3nt: TGTGCCAGCAGGGGACCCTATGGCTACACCTTC; CDR3aa: CASRGPYGYTF